The clone carrying this T cell receptor beta chain was picked up many times. The data are from a study of T cells after yellow fever vaccination. Researchers made TCR cDNA using 5'RACE template switching, and this step added a universal primer site and UMIs. MiXCR was run by TCRdb on the 5' RACE reads, yielding one entry per CDR3 protein. The sample shows under 150,000 distinct CDR3 sequences, 7.7% of them seen only once. Trimming pared 0 bases from V and 5 bases from J, leaving 13 bases between. The CDR3 spans 16 residues. Germline CDR1 and CDR2: LNHNV and YYDKDF (reference sequence). The receptor comes from a man under 40 who received the YFV17D yellow fever vaccine. This sample comprised CD4+ T cells sorted from PBMCs, obtained 5 days after the yellow fever booster vaccination. The V call is TRBV15, the J call TRBJ1-4; possible D gene TRBD1, 6 bases. CDR3 residues: CATSREGRQANEKLFF. The CDR3 DNA follows: TGTGCCACCAGCAGAGAGGGGAGACAGGCGAATGAAAAACTGTTTTTT.